The entry below describes one TCR beta chain. Its binding antigen is unknown. No quality values exist for individual bases; no much larger clone is one base distant. The data are from a study of cytomegalovirus exposure and HLA in healthy donors (dated by TCRdb to about 2017). With regard to the full study: The approximately 710 repertoires of the first cohort and the 120 validation repertoires were produced on the same platform, according to a later analysis. The study combined high-throughput TCR immunosequencing, statistical association of individual TCRs with disease status, and machine learning to predict cytomegalovirus infection status. The study aimed to test whether cataloging public T cell receptors could reveal signatures of past pathogen exposure. Besides the first cohort of under 700 subjects, a separate validation cohort made up of 120 different subjects was used.

The study at large found these results: Three of the identified cytomegalovirus-associated TCR beta chains were confirmed in vitro to be specific for cytomegalovirus antigens. Across donors, most TCR sequences were observed very rarely, whereas some public TCRs were present in many individuals. The classifier was reported to diagnose cytomegalovirus status with high specificity and sensitivity in both the original cohort and the validation cohort. It was suggested by the authors that the approach could potentially be generalized to other disease states and immunological phenotypes. In a later analysis, TCRs clustered in the first cohort were found to also tend to co-occur in the 120 validation repertoires, with roughly 93% of cluster scores above 0. In the study, 150 to 200 TCR beta chains were listed as associated with cytomegalovirus. A later analysis had no HLA typing for the validation cohort, so co-occurrence there was scored across all 110 or so repertoires.

Donors formed part of the validation cohort, which comprised over a hundred subjects and was distinct from the first cohort of several hundred subjects. V was cut back by 4 bases and J by 6 bases, leaving a gap of 24 bases between them. Taken from the germline V gene, the CDR1 and CDR2 loops are SGHDN and FVKESK. The CDR3 covers 17 residues, taking in both the cysteine and the phenylalanine. Only the CDR3 region is kept as DNA, spanning 51 bases read in frame from base 1. The library was made by the immunoSEQ multiplex PCR assay. The original pipeline was this. A statistical classification framework was built for diagnosing cytomegalovirus status from the catalog of TCR beta chain sequences. TCRdb limited this immuneACCESS table to in-frame rearrangements with V and J called. A share of clones is missing; checked studies link under half to unresolved V genes, and the rest is unexplained. For V, J and clone size, that table is used; D and trimming come from the DNA. The sample records under 400,000 clones, 80% to 90% of which are singletons. The biggest ten clones account for roughly 0.75% of the sample.

The sequencing input was PBMCs. The clonotype was recovered from a woman under 30 in good health and CMV-seronegative. The chain was built from TRBV14 and TRBJ2-5; TRBD1 is a possible D gene, resting on 6 matching bases. The DNA sequence is TGTGCCAGCAGCCCCCCGTCGGGTCAGGGGACGGTGAAGACCCAGTACTTC. This codes for CASSPPSGQGTVKTQYF.